This T cell receptor beta chain was captured in a study of shared clonotypes between healthy human individuals. TCRdb keeps only in-frame clones here, not all; method: immunoSEQ multiplex PCR. The table shows 450,000 to 500,000 clones, with 76% occurring only once. In its sample, this clone was seen a few times. Deletions cut 3 bases from V and 6 bases from J, with 6 bases between. Germline values: CDR1 MNHNS, CDR2 SASEGT. The CDR3 is made up of 12 amino acids. The source material was PBMCs. The V and J genes are TRBV6-1 and TRBJ1-5; D unresolved. The receptor was isolated from a woman in her forties in good health. Some clones in this sample may be carry-over from other donors' samples. The CDR3 here is CASSDWVQPQHF. The CDR3 DNA follows: TGTGCCAGCAGTGACTGGGTTCAGCCCCAGCATTTT.